This is a list of T cell receptor beta chains from one sample in a study of T cells of healthy individuals. Each CDR3 protein gets one entry after TCRdb re-called the 5' RACE reads with MiXCR. Among some 69,000 distinct CDR3 sequences listed, 15% to 20% were seen once. Receptors were obtained from a human donor in good health. The CDR3 runs from the conserved cysteine through the conserved F or W. The D gene is left open where the match is weak. A clone size is listed for some rows: how often the clone was seen (once, few, many), or a class if it is expanded.

-,TRBV9,few,TRBJ1-5,CASSVEPGSPYQPQHF,TGTGCCAGCAGCGTAGAGCCAGGGAGCCCCTATCAGCCCCAGCATTTT
TRBD2,TRBV7-7,few,TRBJ2-7,CASSRGDFYEQYF,TGTGCTAGCAGCCGGGGGGACTTCTACGAGCAGTACTTC
-,TRBV4-3,-,TRBJ2-1,CASSQGQVYEQFF,TGCGCCAGCAGCCAAGGACAGGTCTATGAGCAGTTCTTC
TRBD2,TRBV12-3/TRBV12-4,few,TRBJ2-5,CASSLGQSGRVLETQYF,TGTGCCAGCAGTTTAGGCCAAAGCGGGAGAGTTTTAGAGACCCAGTACTTC
TRBD1,TRBV5-1,many,TRBJ2-2,CASTVTGQGRTGELFF,TGCGCCAGCACAGTGACCGGACAGGGACGTACCGGGGAGCTGTTTTTT
-,TRBV12-3/TRBV12-4,-,TRBJ2-6,CASTRGGRSGANVLTF,TGTGCCAGCACCCGAGGGGGTAGGTCTGGGGCCAACGTCCTGACTTTC
TRBD1,TRBV27,-,TRBJ2-7,CASSATGSYEQYF,TGTGCCAGCAGTGCGACAGGGTCCTACGAGCAGTACTTC
TRBD2,TRBV20-1,few,TRBJ2-5,CSARLAGGRETQYF,TGCAGTGCTAGGCTAGCGGGAGGGAGGGAGACCCAGTACTTC
TRBD2,TRBV6-1,many,TRBJ2-1,CASGNLAGGYNEQFF,TGTGCCAGCGGAAACTTAGCGGGAGGTTACAATGAGCAGTTCTTC
TRBD2,TRBV20-1,many,TRBJ2-1,CSAPGLAGGRNEQFF,TGCAGTGCTCCGGGACTAGCGGGAGGACGTAATGAGCAGTTCTTC
-,TRBV24-1,many,TRBJ2-7,CATRAADTYEQYF,TGTGCCACCAGGGCAGCGGATACCTACGAGCAGTACTTC
-,TRBV7-2,-,TRBJ1-2,CASSLGGANQGYTF,TGTGCCAGCAGCTTAGGTGGGGCCAACCAAGGCTACACCTTC
-,TRBV5-1,once,TRBJ2-2,CASSHLDLVSGELFF,TGCGCCAGCAGCCATTTGGACCTTGTAAGCGGGGAGCTGTTTTTT
TRBD1,TRBV6-4,medium-sized,TRBJ2-1,CASSTGTASGEQFF,TGTGCCAGCAGTACCGGGACAGCCTCGGGTGAGCAGTTCTTC
TRBD1,TRBV7-9,few,TRBJ2-1,CASRLPGQGSYNEQFF,TGTGCCAGCAGATTACCGGGACAGGGGTCCTACAATGAGCAGTTCTTC
TRBD2,TRBV4-2,many,TRBJ2-3,CASSQGLAGGPDTQYF,TGTGCCAGCAGCCAAGGACTAGCGGGAGGGCCAGATACGCAGTATTTT
-,TRBV4-1,few,TRBJ1-1,CASSVGEGRGNTEAFF,TGCGCCAGCAGCGTAGGGGAGGGAAGGGGGAACACTGAAGCTTTCTTT
-,TRBV20-1,many,TRBJ1-1,CSAPALRAVNTEAFF,TGCAGTGCCCCCGCCCTTAGGGCTGTGAACACTGAAGCTTTCTTT
TRBD2,TRBV3-1,many,TRBJ2-3,CASSLGLAPDTQYF,TGTGCCAGCAGCCTCGGACTAGCCCCAGATACGCAGTATTTT
-,TRBV5-4,-,TRBJ2-7,CASSRGGQEAYEQYF,TGTGCCAGCAGCAGAGGAGGGCAGGAAGCCTACGAGCAGTACTTC
TRBD1,TRBV10-3,few,TRBJ1-2,CAIDRDRGNGYTF,TGTGCCATCGACCGAGACAGGGGGAATGGCTACACCTTC
-,TRBV28,many,TRBJ1-2,CASSDDTVTNYGYTF,TGTGCCAGCAGTGACGACACCGTGACTAACTATGGCTACACCTTC
TRBD1,TRBV20-1,many,TRBJ2-3,CSARGLKGTGTDTQYF,TGCAGTGCTAGAGGATTGAAAGGGACAGGGACAGATACGCAGTATTTT
-,TRBV29-1,many,TRBJ2-5,CSVGQLQETQYF,TGCAGCGTTGGACAGCTACAAGAGACCCAGTACTTC
-,TRBV5-1,few,TRBJ2-5,CASSFLTKTTEETQYF,TGCGCCAGCAGCTTCCTGACGAAGACTACCGAAGAGACCCAGTACTTC
-,TRBV7-9,many,TRBJ2-7,CASSLRRIADSYEQYF,TGTGCCAGCAGCTTAAGGAGAATAGCGGACTCCTACGAGCAGTACTTC
-,TRBV10-1,many,TRBJ2-5,CASSEQAQETQYF,TGCGCCAGCAGTGAACAAGCACAAGAGACCCAGTACTTC
-,TRBV29-1,many,TRBJ1-5,CSVGQEVNQPQHF,TGCAGCGTTGGGCAGGAGGTCAATCAGCCCCAGCATTTT
-,TRBV29-1,few,TRBJ1-4,CSVEFGLPNEKLFF,TGCAGCGTTGAATTCGGGCTGCCTAATGAAAAACTGTTTTTT
-,TRBV7-8,few,TRBJ1-4,CASSLSRLGRVDEKLFF,TGTGCCAGCAGCTTATCCCGGCTTGGAAGGGTGGATGAAAAACTGTTTTTT
TRBD2,TRBV5-6,few,TRBJ2-5,CASSLAGLAGQETQYF,TGTGCCAGCAGCTTGGCCGGACTAGCGGGGCAAGAGACCCAGTACTTC
-,TRBV9,-,TRBJ2-3,CASSALKDRSDTQYF,TGTGCCAGCAGCGCCCTCAAGGACCGCTCGGATACGCAGTATTTT
TRBD2,TRBV20-1,few,TRBJ2-5,CSARDLGLEETQYF,TGCAGTGCTAGAGATCTGGGACTAGAAGAGACCCAGTACTTC
TRBD1,TRBV29-1,many,TRBJ1-1,CSVGGQAVNTEAFF,TGCAGCGTTGGAGGACAGGCCGTGAACACTGAAGCTTTCTTT
-,TRBV9,few,TRBJ2-2,CASSVGGVRTGELFF,TGTGCCAGCAGCGTAGGAGGGGTCAGAACCGGGGAGCTGTTTTTT
-,TRBV4-1,many,TRBJ2-2,CASSRLDWGHGGPGELFF,TGCGCCAGCAGCCGTTTAGATTGGGGACACGGGGGGCCCGGGGAGCTGTTTTTT
-,TRBV6-5,many,TRBJ2-7,CASSYGAGASYEQYF,TGTGCCAGCAGTTACGGGGCAGGGGCTTCCTACGAGCAGTACTTC
TRBD1,TRBV25-1,-,TRBJ1-3,CASSDRDRGNTIYF,TGTGCCAGCAGTGACCGGGACAGGGGTAACACCATATATTTT
-,TRBV11-1,-,TRBJ2-2,CASSRRATNTGELFF,TGTGCCAGCAGCCGGAGGGCAACGAACACCGGGGAGCTGTTTTTT